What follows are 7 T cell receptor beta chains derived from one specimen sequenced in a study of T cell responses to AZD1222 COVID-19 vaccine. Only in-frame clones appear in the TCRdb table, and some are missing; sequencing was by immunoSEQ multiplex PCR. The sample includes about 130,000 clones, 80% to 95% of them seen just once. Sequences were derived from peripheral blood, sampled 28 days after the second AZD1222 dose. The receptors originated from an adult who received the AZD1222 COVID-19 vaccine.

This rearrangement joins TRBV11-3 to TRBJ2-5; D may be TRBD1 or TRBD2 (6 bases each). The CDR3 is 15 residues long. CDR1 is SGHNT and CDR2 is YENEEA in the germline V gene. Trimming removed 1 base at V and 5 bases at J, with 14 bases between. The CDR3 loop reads CASSLVPGAGETQYF. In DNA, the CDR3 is TGTGCCAGCAGCTTAGTCCCGGGGGCCGGGGAGACCCAGTACTTC.

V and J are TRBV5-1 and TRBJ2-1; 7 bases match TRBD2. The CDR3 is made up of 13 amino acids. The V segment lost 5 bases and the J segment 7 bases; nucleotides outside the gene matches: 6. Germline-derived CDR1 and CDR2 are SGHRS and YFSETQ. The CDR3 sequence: CASRSQLANEQFF. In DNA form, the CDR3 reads TGCGCCAGCAGGTCCCAACTAGCGAATGAGCAGTTCTTC. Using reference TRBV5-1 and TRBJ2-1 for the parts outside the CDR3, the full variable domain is KAGVTQTPRYLIKTRGQQVTLSCSPISGHRSVSWYQQTPGQGLQFLFEYFSETQRNKGNFPGRFSGRQFSNSRSEMNVSTLELGDSALYLCASRSQLANEQFFGPGTRLTVL.

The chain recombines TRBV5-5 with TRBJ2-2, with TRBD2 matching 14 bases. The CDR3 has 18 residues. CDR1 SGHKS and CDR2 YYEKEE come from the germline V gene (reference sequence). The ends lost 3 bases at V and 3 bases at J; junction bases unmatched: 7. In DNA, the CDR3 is TGTGCCAGCAGCTCGAGACTAGCGGGAGGGCTGGACACCGGGGAGCTGTTTTTT. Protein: CASSSRLAGGLDTGELFF.

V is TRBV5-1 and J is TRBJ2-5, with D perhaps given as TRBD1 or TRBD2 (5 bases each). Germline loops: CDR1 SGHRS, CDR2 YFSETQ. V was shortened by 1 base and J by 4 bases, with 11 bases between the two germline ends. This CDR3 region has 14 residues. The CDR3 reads CASSLNGDGETQYF. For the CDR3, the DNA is TGCGCCAGCAGCTTGAATGGGGACGGAGAGACCCAGTACTTC.

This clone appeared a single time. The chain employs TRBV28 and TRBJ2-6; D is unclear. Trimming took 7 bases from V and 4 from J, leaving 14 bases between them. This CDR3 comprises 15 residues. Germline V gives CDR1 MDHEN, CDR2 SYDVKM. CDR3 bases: TGTGCCAGCATTCGGCCGGGCTCGGGGGCCAACGTCCTGACTTTC. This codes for CASIRPGSGANVLTF.

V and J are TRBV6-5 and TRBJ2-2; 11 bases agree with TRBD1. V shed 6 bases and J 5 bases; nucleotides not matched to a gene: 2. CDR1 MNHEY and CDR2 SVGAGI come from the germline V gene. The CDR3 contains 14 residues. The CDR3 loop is CASRGQGGTGELFF. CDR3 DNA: TGTGCCAGCAGGGGACAGGGGGGGACCGGGGAGCTGTTTTTT.

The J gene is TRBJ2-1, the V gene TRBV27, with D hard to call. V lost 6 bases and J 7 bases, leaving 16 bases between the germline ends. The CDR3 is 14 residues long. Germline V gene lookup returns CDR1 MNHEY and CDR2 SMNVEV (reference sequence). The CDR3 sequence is CASSQSRTLNEQFF. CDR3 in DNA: TGTGCCAGCAGCCAAAGCCGAACTCTGAATGAGCAGTTCTTC.